These 10 T cell receptor beta chains originate from one sample sequenced in a study of tumor and adjacent non-tumor tissue in lung cancer (dated by TCRdb to the late 2010s). Bulk unsorted tissue served as the source for RNA extraction, and RNA quality was assessed using a NanoDrop ND-1000 and an Agilent 2100. Library creation used multiplex PCR. Data came from an Illumina HiSeq 2500. TCRbeta libraries were constructed through three rounds of nested PCR with primers (Table S4) according to protocols adapted from ARM-PCR. Clones were called with MiXCR by TCRdb after fastp trimmed the public reads at Q25, and only in-frame beta chains were retained. Every distinct CDR3 protein forms one entry, paired with its most common genes and DNA. The sample table shows fewer than 85,000 distinct CDR3 sequences, and around 74% are seen once. About 12% of the sample comes from the top ten. The material sequenced was lung tumor tissue. The receptors here all came from a woman aged 50 to 65 with non-small cell lung cancer.

A few counts support this clonotype. The missing conserved phenylalanine or tryptophan at the end of this CDR3 makes a read error likely. The V gene is TRBV4-2, the J gene TRBJ1-5; D gene uncertain. CDR1 and CDR2 from the germline V gene are LGHNA and YNFKEQ. The CDR3 length is 15 residues. CDR3 sequence: CASSQDLTSNQPQHL. CDR3 DNA sequence: TGCGCCAGCAGCCAAGACCTCACTAGCAATCAGCCTCAGCATTTA.

The chain has TRBV10-3 and TRBJ2-5; unclear D gene. This CDR3 is built from 15 residues. From germline, CDR1 is ENHRY and CDR2 SYGVKD. Trimming cost V 0 bases and J 3 bases, with 11 bases left between them. The CDR3 region is CAISESNAREETQYF. The CDR3 DNA sequence: TGTGCCATCAGTGAGTCGAACGCCCGAGAAGAGACCCAGTACTTC.

The chain has TRBV6-1 and TRBJ1-5; tentatively, D is TRBD1 (5 bases). This CDR3 has 16 residues. The V end lost 6 bases, the J end lost 4 bases, and 19 bases lay between the germline ends. Germline loops: CDR1 MNHNS, CDR2 SASEGT. The CDR3 sequence is CASSFPRDLENQPQHF. The CDR3 DNA reads TGTGCCAGCAGCTTCCCGAGGGACCTCGAGAATCAGCCCCAGCATTTT.

The CDR3 nucleotides are TGTTCCGGCAGCTTGTCAACCAGGACAGGGGCCTACGAGCAGTACTTC. Its translation: CSGSLSTRTGAYEQYF. The rearrangement uses TRBV11-2 and TRBJ2-7; 9 bases are a match to TRBD1. Germline loops: CDR1 SGHAT, CDR2 FQNNGV. The CDR3 runs 16 residues. Variable domain in full (rest from reference TRBV11-2 and TRBJ2-7): EAGVAQSPRYKIIEKRQSVAFWCNPISGHATLYWYQQILGQGPKLLIQFQNNGVVDDSQLPKDRFSAERLKGVDSTLKIQPAKLEDSAVYLCSGSLSTRTGAYEQYFGPGTRLTVT.

Of note for this clonotype: A much more abundant neighbour one base away suggests this may be a read error. This sequence joins TRBV28 and TRBJ2-1; D is perhaps TRBD1 or TRBD2 (7 bases each). The CDR3 loop spans 15 amino acids. The germline V gene encodes CDR1 MDHEN and CDR2 SYDVKM. CDR3 sequence reads: CASSPGDSQGRERFF. The CDR3 DNA sequence: TGTGCCAGCAGTCCCGGGGACTCACAGGGGAGGGAGCGGTTCTTC.

Concerning this clonotype itself: A read error may explain this, as a much larger clone is one base away. This sequence joins TRBV20-1 and TRBJ2-6; perhaps TRBD1 as D (6 bases). Per germline, CDR1 DFQATT and CDR2 SNEGSKA (reference sequence). This CDR3 has 16 amino acids. CDR3 sequence reads: CSVRDMTGLGANVLTF. The CDR3, as DNA: TGCAGTGTTAGAGACATGACAGGACTTGGGGCCAACGTCCTGACTTTC.

Points on this clonotype: A read error may be the cause here, since a much bigger clone is one base away. The chain is built from TRBV6-4 and TRBJ1-2; no clear D. The germline V and J ends were trimmed by 10 bases and 1 base, with 19 bases remaining between them. CDR3 size: 15 residues. The germline V gene has CDR1 MRHNA and CDR2 SNTAGT. For the CDR3, the DNA is TGTGCCAACACCCCCTGGTACCTGGTTAACTATGGCTACACCTTC. Its protein product is CANTPWYLVNYGYTF.

Worth noting for this clonotype: A clone one base away is much larger, so this may be a read error. V gene TRBV7-9 combines with J gene TRBJ2-1; 7 positions agree with TRBD2. J gave up 3 bases and V 1 base, and 12 bases lay outside the gene matches. The CDR3 length is 18 residues. Germline V gene data show CDR1 as SEHNR and CDR2 as FQNEAQ (reference sequence). The CDR3 reads CASSLGADWASGYNEQFF. The CDR3 DNA reads TGTGCCAGCAGCTTAGGTGCGGACTGGGCTAGCGGCTACAATGAGCAGTTCTTC.

This clonotype is medium-sized in the sample. This chain links TRBV12-3 or TRBV12-4 with TRBJ2-7; the match to TRBD2 covers 8 bases. This CDR3 spans 14 amino acids. The V gene end was trimmed by 7 bases and the J gene end by 3 bases; junction bases not matched to a gene: 8. As DNA, the CDR3 is TGTGCCAGCACCCCGGGACTAGGGAACTACGAGCAGTACTTC. Protein: CASTPGLGNYEQYF.

The chain couples TRBV7-2 to TRBJ1-4, with 9 bases fitting TRBD1. V lost 1 base to trimming and J lost 8 bases; unmatched junction nucleotides: 2. The CDR3 consists of 14 residues. The germline CDR1 and CDR2 sequences are SGHTA and FQGNSA. The CDR3 DNA follows: TGTGCCAGCAGCTTAGGGGACAGGGAGGAAAAACTGTTTTTT. This translates into CASSLGDREEKLFF. Supplemented by reference TRBV7-2 and TRBJ1-4, the full variable domain reads GAGVSQSPSNKVTEKGKDVELRCDPISGHTALYWYRQSLGQGLEFLIYFQGNSAPDKSGLPSDRFSAERTGGSVSTLTIQRTQQEDSAVYLCASSLGDREEKLFFGSGTQLSVL.